The present entry profiles one T cell receptor beta chain with its context. No antigen is known for it. This CDR3 contains 15 residues. The ends were cut back, 0 bases at V and 5 bases at J, with 13 bases in the middle. The germline V gene encodes CDR1 LGHNA and CDR2 YNFKEQ. This sample is drawn from a study of response to subunit inactivated influenza vaccine. MiXCR, applied by TCRdb to the RT-PCR reads, yields one record per CDR3 protein. The table includes about 610,000 distinct CDR3 sequences, approximately 14% detected once. Broader study findings: It was the authors' suggestion that each seasonal influenza vaccination recruits few new T cells.

The starting material was PBMCs from blood, obtained approximately 12 days after vaccination. V usage is TRBV4-2 and J usage is TRBJ1-1, with a tentative D call TRBD1 (6 bases). This TCR came from a man aged 50 or older who received an inactivated influenza vaccine. In nucleotides, the CDR3 is TGTGCCAGCAGCCAAGATGCACAGGGTTGGACTGAAGCTTTCTTT. It translates to CASSQDAQGWTEAFF.